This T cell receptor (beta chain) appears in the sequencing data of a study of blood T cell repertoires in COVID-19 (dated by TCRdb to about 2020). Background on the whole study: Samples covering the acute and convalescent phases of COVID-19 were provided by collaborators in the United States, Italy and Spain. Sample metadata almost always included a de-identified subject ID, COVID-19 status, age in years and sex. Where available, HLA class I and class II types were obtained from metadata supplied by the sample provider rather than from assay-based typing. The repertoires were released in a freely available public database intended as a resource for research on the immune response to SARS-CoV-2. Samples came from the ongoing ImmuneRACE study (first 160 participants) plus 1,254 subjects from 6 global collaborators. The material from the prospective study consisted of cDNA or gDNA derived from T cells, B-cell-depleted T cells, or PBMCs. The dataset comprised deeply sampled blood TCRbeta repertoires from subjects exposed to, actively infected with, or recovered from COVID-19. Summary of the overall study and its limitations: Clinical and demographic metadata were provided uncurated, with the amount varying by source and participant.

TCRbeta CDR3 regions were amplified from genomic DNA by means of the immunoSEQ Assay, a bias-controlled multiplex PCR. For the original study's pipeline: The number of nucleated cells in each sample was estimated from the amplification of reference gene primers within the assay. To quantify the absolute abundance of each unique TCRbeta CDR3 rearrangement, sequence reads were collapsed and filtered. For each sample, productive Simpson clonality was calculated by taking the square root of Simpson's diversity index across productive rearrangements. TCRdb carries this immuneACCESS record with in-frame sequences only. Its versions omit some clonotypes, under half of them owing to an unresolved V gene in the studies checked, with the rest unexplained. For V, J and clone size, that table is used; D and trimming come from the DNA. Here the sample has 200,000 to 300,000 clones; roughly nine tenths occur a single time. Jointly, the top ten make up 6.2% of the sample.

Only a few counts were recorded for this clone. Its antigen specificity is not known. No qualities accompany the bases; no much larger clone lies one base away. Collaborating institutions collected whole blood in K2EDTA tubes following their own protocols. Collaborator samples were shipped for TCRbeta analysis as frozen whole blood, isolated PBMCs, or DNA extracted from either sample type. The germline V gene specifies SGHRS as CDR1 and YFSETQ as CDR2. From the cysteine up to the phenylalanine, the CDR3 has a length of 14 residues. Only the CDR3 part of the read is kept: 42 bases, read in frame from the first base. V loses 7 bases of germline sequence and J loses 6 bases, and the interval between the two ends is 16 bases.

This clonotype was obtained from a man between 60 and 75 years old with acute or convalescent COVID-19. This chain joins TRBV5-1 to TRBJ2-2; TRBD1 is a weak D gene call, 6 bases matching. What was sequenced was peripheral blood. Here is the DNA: TGCGCCAGCTCCATCACAGGGTCCCCCGGGGAGCTGTTTTTT. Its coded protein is CASSITGSPGELFF.